This TCR beta chain derives from a study of blood T cells in healthy people across ages. About the research overall: For every two T cells, template switching captured about one barcoded beta molecule.

Study-wide results and caveats: Both naive CD4+ cell counts and diversity were greater in long-lived donors than in aged donors. Estimates of diversity drawn from one million T cells were considered underestimates.

Note on this clonotype: The antigen remains unidentified.

A second PCR of 7 to 11 cycles used a sample-barcoded 5' primer and a J-beta primer mix. TCRdb redid the calling of the 5' RACE reads with MiXCR, one entry per CDR3 protein. This sample carries about 1,800,000 distinct CDR3 sequences, 28% of them seen once, and the ten largest clones take 7.7%. The sequenced sample consisted of blood. The TCR sequence derives from a woman in her twenties or thirties in good health.

The CDR3 coding sequence is TGTGCCAGCTCGTACGGGTTTTCCGATGGCTACACCTTC. Its protein is CASSYGFSDGYTF. The chain links TRBV5-5 to TRBJ1-2; D unclear. Trimming cost V 7 bases and J 6 bases, with 16 bases left between them. The CDR3 covers 13 residues. Germline CDR1 is SGHKS and CDR2 is YYEKEE (reference sequence).